These T cell receptor beta chains were read from a single sample in a study of T cell responses to AZD1222 COVID-19 vaccine. The method was immunoSEQ multiplex PCR; TCRdb's version includes in-frame clones alone and lacks a portion of them. The repertoire includes 90,000 to 130,000 clones, roughly 80% of them detected once, and around a tenth sits in the top ten. The sample in question was peripheral blood, obtained on day 0 of AZD1222 vaccination. Receptor source: an adult in good health. Each CDR3 is given with its conserved first and last residue. The order of the fields is D gene, V gene, J gene, clone size, CDR3 protein, CDR3 DNA. D genes are given only for firm matches. Some rows have no size entry. The others give once, few or many, or a class for an expanded clone.

TRBD2	TRBV5-1	TRBJ2-1	once	CASSLEAGGLGDEQFF	TGCGCCAGCAGCTTGGAAGCGGGAGGGCTAGGGGATGAGCAGTTCTTC
NA	TRBV9	TRBJ2-3	NA	CASSAGIGEWVADTQYF	TGTGCCAGCAGCGCAGGGATAGGGGAATGGGTAGCAGATACGCAGTATTTT
NA	TRBV2	TRBJ2-7	few	CASSVAYEQYF	TGTGCCAGCAGTGTGGCGTACGAGCAGTACTTC
NA	TRBV11-3	TRBJ2-5	once	CASSLNYGAGEETQYF	TGTGCCAGCAGCTTAAATTACGGGGCTGGAGAAGAGACCCAGTACTTC
NA	TRBV19	TRBJ1-5	NA	CASSGSRLGNQPQHF	TGTGCCAGTAGTGGGTCGAGGCTGGGCAATCAGCCCCAGCATTTT
NA	TRBV7-9	TRBJ2-3	NA	CASSIGGLDTQYF	TGTGCCAGCAGCATAGGAGGGTTAGATACGCAGTATTTT
TRBD2	TRBV29-1	TRBJ2-1	NA	CSVVASGIGGNEQFF	TGCAGCGTTGTGGCTAGCGGGATTGGGGGAAATGAGCAGTTCTTC
NA	TRBV14	TRBJ1-2	NA	CASSQSALQISSYTF	TGTGCCAGCAGCCAGTCAGCCCTCCAGATCTCAAGCTACACCTTC
NA	TRBV5-6	TRBJ2-1	few	CASSLGLNEQFF	TGTGCCAGCAGCTTGGGGCTAAATGAGCAGTTCTTC
TRBD1	TRBV28	TRBJ1-5	NA	CASSSTGGWQPQHF	TGTGCCAGCAGCTCTACAGGGGGGTGGCAGCCCCAGCATTTT
TRBD2	TRBV10-3	TRBJ2-2	NA	CAISGASGGNGELFF	TGTGCCATCAGTGGGGCTAGCGGGGGGAACGGGGAGCTGTTTTTT